Shown below are 5 T cell receptor beta chains from a single sample sequenced in a study of cytomegalovirus exposure and HLA in healthy donors. PCR amplification relied on 60 Vbeta primers (plus 13 Jbeta primers). Sequencing was performed with immunoSEQ multiplex PCR; in TCRdb, only in-frame clones are kept and a portion is missing. The table lists tens of thousands of clones. Sequencing was done on a sample of PBMCs. The receptors shown here come from a man aged 50-59 years in good health and CMV-seropositive.

The chain combines TRBV11-2 with TRBJ1-1; TRBD1 is a possible D gene (6 bases). The germline V gene encodes CDR1 SGHAT and CDR2 FQNNGV. The V end was cut by 6 bases, the J end by 0 bases, with 17 bases between. The CDR3 contains 16 residues. CDR3 protein: CASSSHRAPLNTEAFF. CDR3 in DNA: TGTGCCAGCAGTTCACACAGGGCCCCTTTGAACACTGAAGCTTTCTTT.

The V and J genes are TRBV7-6 and TRBJ2-2; D is possibly TRBD2 (6 bases). This CDR3 contains 16 residues. The V gene's germline CDR1 is SGHVS and CDR2 FNYEAQ. The V end was cut by 5 bases, the J end by 5 bases, with 18 bases between. CDR3: CASSDRGGPRTGELFF. The CDR3 DNA sequence: TGTGCCAGCAGCGACCGGGGAGGTCCGAGGACCGGGGAGCTGTTTTTT.

The rearrangement uses TRBV6-5 and TRBJ1-2; 7 bases map to TRBD1. Germline trimming cut 5 bases from V and 4 bases from J; bases unmatched to any gene: 4. The germline V gene encodes CDR1 MNHEY and CDR2 SVGAGI. CDR3 size: 13 residues. The CDR3 DNA sequence: TGTGCCAGCAGTACAGGGGCCCTCTATGGCTACACCTTC. It yields the protein CASSTGALYGYTF.

This rearrangement joins TRBV6-5 to TRBJ2-7; 8 bases match TRBD1. Trimming at V came to 7 bases and at J to 5 bases, leaving 7 bases not matched to a gene. CDR1 and CDR2 from the germline V gene are MNHEY and SVGAGI. This CDR3 region has 13 residues. CDR3: CASKGSGGNEQYF. For the CDR3, the DNA is TGTGCCAGCAAGGGGTCAGGGGGCAACGAGCAGTACTTC.

The V call is TRBV18, the J call TRBJ1-2; D gene uncertain. Trimming took 5 bases from V and 3 from J, leaving 16 bases between them. Germline V CDR1 and CDR2: KGHSH, LQKENI. There are 15 residues in the CDR3. The CDR3 spells CASSSYTNADYGYTF. In DNA, the CDR3 is TGTGCCAGCTCATCCTATACAAATGCGGACTATGGCTACACCTTC.